This TCR beta chain was sequenced for a study of human T cells and chemical hapten exposure. Germline assignment: CDR1 SGDLS and CDR2 YYNGEE. The CDR3 is made up of 15 amino acids. With V trimmed by 3 bases and J by 5 bases, 9 bases remained unmatched. Study-wide results and limits: More PT1 expanded TCRs went with higher patch test scores.

One entry per CDR3 protein results from TCRdb running MiXCR on the RACE reads. Of about 180,000 distinct CDR3 sequences in the sample, 25% to 30% were seen once. In the case of this clonotype: What it binds is unknown.

This sample's time point: pre-sensitization, week 0. Treatment: therapeutic diphenylcyclopropenone sensitization with weekly scalp DPC. The chain has TRBV9 and TRBJ2-7; 9 nucleotides agree with TRBD2. The sequence derives from a woman in her twenties or thirties with alopecia areata. Some clones in this sample may be carry-over from other donors' samples. This specimen was whole blood, taken in connection with sensitization to the hapten diphenylcyclopropenone (DPC). CDR3 bases: TGTGCCAGCAGCGGGGGAGCGGGGGGTGTACACGAGCAGTACTTC. Amino acids: CASSGGAGGVHEQYF.